This entry is about one TCR beta chain. The method was immunoSEQ multiplex PCR; TCRdb's version includes in-frame clones alone and lacks a portion of them. The repertoire holds about 14,000 clones, with 84% as singletons. V was trimmed by 0 bases and J by 6 bases, leaving 13 bases between them. This CDR3 spans 15 amino acids. Germline V CDR1 and CDR2: SNHLY, FYNNEI. The sample belongs to a study of technical replicates of blood from several donors. The chain uses TRBV2 and TRBJ2-3; D remains ambiguous. The receptor was isolated from a human donor in good health. The specimen sequenced was PBMCs. This CDR3 is CASSEALSPGDTQYF. For the CDR3, the DNA is TGTGCCAGCAGTGAAGCTCTATCACCGGGTGATACGCAGTATTTT.